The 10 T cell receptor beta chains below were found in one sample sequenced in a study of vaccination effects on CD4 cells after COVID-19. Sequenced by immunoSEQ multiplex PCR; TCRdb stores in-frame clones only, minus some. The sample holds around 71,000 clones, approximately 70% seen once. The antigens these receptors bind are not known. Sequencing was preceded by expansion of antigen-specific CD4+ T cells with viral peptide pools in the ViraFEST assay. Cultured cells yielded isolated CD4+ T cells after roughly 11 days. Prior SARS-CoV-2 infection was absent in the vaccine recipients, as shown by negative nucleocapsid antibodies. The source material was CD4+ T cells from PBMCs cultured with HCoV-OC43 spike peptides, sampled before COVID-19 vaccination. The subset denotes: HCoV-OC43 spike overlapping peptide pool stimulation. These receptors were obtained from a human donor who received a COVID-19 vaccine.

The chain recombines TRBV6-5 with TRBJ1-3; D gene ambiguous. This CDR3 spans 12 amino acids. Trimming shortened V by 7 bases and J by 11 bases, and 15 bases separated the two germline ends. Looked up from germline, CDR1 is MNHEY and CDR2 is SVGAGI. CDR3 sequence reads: CASTRTQAAIYF. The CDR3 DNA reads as TGTGCCAGCACCCGGACCCAGGCGGCCATATATTTT.

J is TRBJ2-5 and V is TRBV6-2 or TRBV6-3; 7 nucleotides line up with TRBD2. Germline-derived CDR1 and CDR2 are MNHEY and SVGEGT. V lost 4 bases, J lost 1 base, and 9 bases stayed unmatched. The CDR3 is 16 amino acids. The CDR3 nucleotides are TGTGCCAGCAGTTTCAGAAGCGGGACGGCCCAAGAGACCCAGTACTTC. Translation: CASSFRSGTAQETQYF.

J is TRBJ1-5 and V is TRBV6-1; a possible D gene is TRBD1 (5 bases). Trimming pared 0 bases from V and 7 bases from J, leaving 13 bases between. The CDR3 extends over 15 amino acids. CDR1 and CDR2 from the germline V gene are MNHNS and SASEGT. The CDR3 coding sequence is TGTGCCAGCAGTGAAGCCCTGACAGCCTGGCAGCCCCAGCATTTT. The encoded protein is CASSEALTAWQPQHF.

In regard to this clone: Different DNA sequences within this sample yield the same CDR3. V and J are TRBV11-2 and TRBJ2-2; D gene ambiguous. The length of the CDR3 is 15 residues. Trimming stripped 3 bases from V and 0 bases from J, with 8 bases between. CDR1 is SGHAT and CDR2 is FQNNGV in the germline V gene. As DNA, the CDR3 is TGTGCCAGCAGCTTTTCCCTGGCGAACACCGGGGAGCTGTTTTTT. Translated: CASSFSLANTGELFF.

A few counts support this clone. CDR3 nucleotides: TGCGCCAGCAGTGACAGAACTAGCGGGGGCTACGAGCAGTACGTC. This sequence encodes CASSDRTSGGYEQYV. The V and J genes are TRBV10-2 and TRBJ2-7; 11 bases align to TRBD2. There are 15 residues in the CDR3. Unmatched junction bases numbered 4, after V lost 3 bases and J lost 3 bases. Germline assignment: CDR1 WSHSY and CDR2 SAAADI.

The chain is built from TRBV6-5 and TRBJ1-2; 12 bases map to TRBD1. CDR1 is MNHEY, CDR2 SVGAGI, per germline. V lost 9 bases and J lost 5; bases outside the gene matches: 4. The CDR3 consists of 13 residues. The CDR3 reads CASMGQGAYGYTF. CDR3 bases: TGTGCCAGTATGGGACAGGGGGCATATGGCTACACCTTC.

The CDR3 coding sequence is TGTGCCAGCAGTTTAACGGGAGAGACCCAGTACTTC. This gives the protein CASSLTGETQYF. The rearrangement joins TRBV12-3 or TRBV12-4 to TRBJ2-5, with D uncertain. Trimming left V 2 bases short and J 4 bases short, with 5 bases between. The CDR3 sequence is 12 residues long.

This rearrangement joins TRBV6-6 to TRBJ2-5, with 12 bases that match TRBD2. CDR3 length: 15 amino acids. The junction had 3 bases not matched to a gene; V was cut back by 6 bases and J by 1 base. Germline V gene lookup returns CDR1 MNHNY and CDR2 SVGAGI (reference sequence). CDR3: CASSRTSGAQETQYF. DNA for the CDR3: TGTGCCAGCAGCCGGACTAGCGGGGCCCAAGAGACCCAGTACTTC.

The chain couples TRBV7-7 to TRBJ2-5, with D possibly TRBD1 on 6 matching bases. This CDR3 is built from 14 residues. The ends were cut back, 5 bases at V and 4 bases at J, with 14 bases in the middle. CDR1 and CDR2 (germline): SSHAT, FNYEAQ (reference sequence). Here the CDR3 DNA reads TGTGCCAGCAGCCTAACGTCGACAGGAGAGACCCAGTACTTC. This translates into CASSLTSTGETQYF. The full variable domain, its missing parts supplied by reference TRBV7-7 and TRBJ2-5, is GAGVSQSPRYKVTKRGQDVTLRCDPISSHATLYWYQQALGQGPEFLTYFNYEAQPDKSGLPSDRFSAERPEGSISTLTIQRTEQRDSAMYRCASSLTSTGETQYFGPGTRLLVL.

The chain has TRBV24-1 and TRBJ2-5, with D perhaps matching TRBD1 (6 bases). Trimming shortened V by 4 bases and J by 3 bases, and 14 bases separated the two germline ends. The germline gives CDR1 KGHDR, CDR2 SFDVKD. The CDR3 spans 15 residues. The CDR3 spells CATSEPGTPKETQYF. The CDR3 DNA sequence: TGTGCCACCAGTGAGCCCGGGACACCAAAAGAGACCCAGTACTTC.